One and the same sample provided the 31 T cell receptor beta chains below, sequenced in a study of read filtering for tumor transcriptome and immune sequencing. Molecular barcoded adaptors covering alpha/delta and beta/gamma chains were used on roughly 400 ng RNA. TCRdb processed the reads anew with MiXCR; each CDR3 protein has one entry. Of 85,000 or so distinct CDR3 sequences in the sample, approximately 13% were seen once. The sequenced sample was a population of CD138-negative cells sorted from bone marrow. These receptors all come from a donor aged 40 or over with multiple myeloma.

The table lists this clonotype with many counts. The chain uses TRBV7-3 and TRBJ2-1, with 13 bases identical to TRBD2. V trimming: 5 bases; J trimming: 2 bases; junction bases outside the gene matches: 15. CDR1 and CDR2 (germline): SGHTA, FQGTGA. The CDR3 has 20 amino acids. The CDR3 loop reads CASSPRGLAGSTGPYNEQFF. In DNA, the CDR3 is TGTGCCAGCAGCCCCCGGGGACTAGCGGGATCCACTGGGCCCTACAATGAGCAGTTCTTC.

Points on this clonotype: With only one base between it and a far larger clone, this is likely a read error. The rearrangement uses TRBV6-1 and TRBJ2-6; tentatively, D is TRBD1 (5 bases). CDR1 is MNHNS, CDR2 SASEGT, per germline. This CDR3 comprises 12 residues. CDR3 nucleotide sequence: TGTGGCAGCAGGGATGGGGCCAACGTCCTGACTTTC. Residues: CGSRDGANVLTF.

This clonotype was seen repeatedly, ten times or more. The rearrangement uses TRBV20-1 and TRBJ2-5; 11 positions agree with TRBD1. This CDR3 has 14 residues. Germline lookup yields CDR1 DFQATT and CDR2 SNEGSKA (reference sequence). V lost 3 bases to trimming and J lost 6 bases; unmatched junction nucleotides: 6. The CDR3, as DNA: TGCAGTGCTAGCACTGGGACAGGGGGAAAGACCCAGTACTTC. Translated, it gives CSASTGTGGKTQYF.

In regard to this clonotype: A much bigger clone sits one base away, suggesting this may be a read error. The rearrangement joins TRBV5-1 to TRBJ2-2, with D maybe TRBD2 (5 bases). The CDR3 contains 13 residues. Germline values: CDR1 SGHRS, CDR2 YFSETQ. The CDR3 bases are TGCGCCAGCAGCTTGAGTCTCACCGGGGAGCTGTCTTTT. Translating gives CASSLSLTGELSF. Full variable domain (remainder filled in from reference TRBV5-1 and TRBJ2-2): KAGVTQTPRYLIKTRGQQVTLSCSPISGHRSVSWYQQTPGQGLQFLFEYFSETQRNKGNFPGRFSGRQFSNSRSEMNVSTLELGDSALYLCASSLSLTGELSFGEGSRLTVL.

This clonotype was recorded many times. The CDR3 is CASSDLTGPYPVYEQYF. In DNA, the CDR3 is TGTGCCAGCAGTGACTTGACCGGGCCCTACCCCGTCTACGAGCAGTACTTC. This chain connects TRBV28 to TRBJ2-7, with no clear D. The CDR3 is made up of 17 amino acids. Looked up from germline, CDR1 is MDHEN and CDR2 is SYDVKM. Between the trimmed V and J ends, which lost 5 bases and 3 bases, there was a span of 23 bases.

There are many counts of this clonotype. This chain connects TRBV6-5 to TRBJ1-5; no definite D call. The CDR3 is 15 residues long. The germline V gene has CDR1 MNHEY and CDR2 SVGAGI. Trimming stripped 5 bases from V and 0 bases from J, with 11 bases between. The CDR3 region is CASSTRHNSNQPQHF. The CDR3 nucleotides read TGTGCCAGCAGTACCCGACATAATAGCAATCAGCCCCAGCATTTT.

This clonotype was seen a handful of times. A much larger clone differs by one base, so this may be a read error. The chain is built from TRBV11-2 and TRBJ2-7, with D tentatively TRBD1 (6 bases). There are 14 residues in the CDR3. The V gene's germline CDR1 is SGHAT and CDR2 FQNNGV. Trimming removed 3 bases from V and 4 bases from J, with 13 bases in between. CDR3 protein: CASSFDPQGYEQYF. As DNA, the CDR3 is TGTGCCAGCAGCTTTGATCCACAGGGATACGAGCAGTACTTC.

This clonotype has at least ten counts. Here the CDR3 reads CASSAGQGYTEAFF. The DNA for the CDR3 is TGTGCCAGTAGTGCAGGACAGGGCTACACTGAAGCTTTCTTT. The chain combines TRBV19 with TRBJ1-1, with TRBD1 matching over 8 bases. Germline V gives CDR1 LNHDA, CDR2 SQIVND (reference sequence). The CDR3 spans 14 residues. With 5 bases clipped from V and 3 bases from J, the junction kept 5 bases outside the gene matches.

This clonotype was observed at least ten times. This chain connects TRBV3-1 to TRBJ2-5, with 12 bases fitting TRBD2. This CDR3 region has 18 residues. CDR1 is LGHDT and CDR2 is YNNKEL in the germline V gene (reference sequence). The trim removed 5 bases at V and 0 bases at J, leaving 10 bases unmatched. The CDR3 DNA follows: TGTGCCAGCAGCTGGACGACTAGCGGGAGATCCCACCAAGAGACCCAGTACTTC. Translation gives CASSWTTSGRSHQETQYF.

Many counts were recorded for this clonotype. In nucleotides, the CDR3 is TGTGCCAGCAGCCAAGACCGTCAGCAGTACTTC. Translating gives CASSQDRQQYF. The chain carries TRBV14 and TRBJ2-7, with no clear D. In germline, CDR1 is SGHDN, CDR2 FVKESK. With 0 bases removed from V and 8 bases from J, the gap between germline ends came to 5 bases. The CDR3 extends over 11 amino acids.

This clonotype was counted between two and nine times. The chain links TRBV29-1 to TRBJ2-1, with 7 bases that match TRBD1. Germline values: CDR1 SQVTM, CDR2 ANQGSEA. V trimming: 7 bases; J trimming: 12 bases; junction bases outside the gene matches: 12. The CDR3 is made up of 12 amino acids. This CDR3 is CSALRQGHGQFF. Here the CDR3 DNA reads TGCAGCGCCCTCCGACAGGGCCATGGGCAGTTCTTC.

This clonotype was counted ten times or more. In nucleotides, the CDR3 is TGTGCCAGCAGTTCTCACAGGGGTAACACTGAAGCTTTCTTT. Its protein product is CASSSHRGNTEAFF. The chain is built from TRBV27 and TRBJ1-1, with 7 bases identical to TRBD1. The trim removed 4 bases at V and 2 bases at J, leaving 4 bases unmatched. CDR1 is MNHEY and CDR2 is SMNVEV in the germline V gene (reference sequence). CDR3 size: 14 residues.

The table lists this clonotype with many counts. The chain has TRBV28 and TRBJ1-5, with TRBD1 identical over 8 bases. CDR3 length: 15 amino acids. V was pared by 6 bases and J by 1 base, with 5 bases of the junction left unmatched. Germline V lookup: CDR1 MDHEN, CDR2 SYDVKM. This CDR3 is CASRQGGLSNQPQHF. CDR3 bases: TGTGCCAGCAGACAGGGGGGGCTAAGCAATCAGCCCCAGCATTTT.

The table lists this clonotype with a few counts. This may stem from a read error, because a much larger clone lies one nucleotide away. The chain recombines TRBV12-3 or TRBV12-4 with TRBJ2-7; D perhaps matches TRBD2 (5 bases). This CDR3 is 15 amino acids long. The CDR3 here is CACSLGRELAYEQYF. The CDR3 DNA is TGTGCCTGCAGTTTAGGACGGGAACTAGCCTACGAGCAGTACTTC.

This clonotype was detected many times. The DNA of the CDR3 is TGTGCCACCAGTGATGACCGGGACAGGGTTGGAGGCTACACCTTC. Translation: CATSDDRDRVGGYTF. The chain employs TRBV24-1 and TRBJ1-2; TRBD1 agrees at 9 bases. V shed 3 bases, J shed 8 bases, and the junction held 9 bases outside the gene matches. Germline-derived CDR1 and CDR2 are KGHDR and SFDVKD. This CDR3 comprises 15 residues.

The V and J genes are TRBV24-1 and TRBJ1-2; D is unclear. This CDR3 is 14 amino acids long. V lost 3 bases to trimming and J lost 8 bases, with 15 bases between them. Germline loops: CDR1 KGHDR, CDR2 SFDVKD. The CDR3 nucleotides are TGTGCCACCAGTGATCTGACTGGAGGAGCAGGCTACACCTTC. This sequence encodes CATSDLTGGAGYTF.

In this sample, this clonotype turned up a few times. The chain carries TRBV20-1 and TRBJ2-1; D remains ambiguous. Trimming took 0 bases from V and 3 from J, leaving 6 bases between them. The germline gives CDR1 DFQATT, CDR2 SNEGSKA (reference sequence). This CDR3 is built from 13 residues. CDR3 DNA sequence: TGCAGTGCTAGAGAGGTCTACTACAATGAGCAGTTCTTC. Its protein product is CSAREVYYNEQFF.

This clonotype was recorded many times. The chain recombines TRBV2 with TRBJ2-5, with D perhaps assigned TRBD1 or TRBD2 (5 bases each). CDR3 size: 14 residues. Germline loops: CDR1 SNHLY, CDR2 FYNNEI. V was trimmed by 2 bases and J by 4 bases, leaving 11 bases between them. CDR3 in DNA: TGTGCCAGCAGTGAATCGGGGCTAGGAGAGACCCAGTACTTC. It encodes CASSESGLGETQYF.

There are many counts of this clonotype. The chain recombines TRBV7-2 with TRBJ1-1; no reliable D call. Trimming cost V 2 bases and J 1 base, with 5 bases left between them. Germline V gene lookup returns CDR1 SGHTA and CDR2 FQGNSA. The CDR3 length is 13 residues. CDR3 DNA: TGTGCCAGCAGCTTACAACCGAACACTGAAGCTTTCTTT. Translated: CASSLQPNTEAFF. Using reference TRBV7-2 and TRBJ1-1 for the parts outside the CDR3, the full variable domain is GAGVSQSPSNKVTEKGKDVELRCDPISGHTALYWYRQSLGQGLEFLIYFQGNSAPDKSGLPSDRFSAERTGGSVSTLTIQRTQQEDSAVYLCASSLQPNTEAFFGQGTRLTVV.

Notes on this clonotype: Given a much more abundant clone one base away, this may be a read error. Here the CDR3 DNA reads TGTGTCAGCAGGGATGGGGGGGAAAAACTGTTTTTT. Translating it yields CVSRDGGEKLFF. The V and J genes are TRBV6-6 and TRBJ1-4; possibly TRBD1 for D (5 bases). This CDR3 is 12 amino acids long. Germline lookup yields CDR1 MNHNY and CDR2 SVGAGI (reference sequence).

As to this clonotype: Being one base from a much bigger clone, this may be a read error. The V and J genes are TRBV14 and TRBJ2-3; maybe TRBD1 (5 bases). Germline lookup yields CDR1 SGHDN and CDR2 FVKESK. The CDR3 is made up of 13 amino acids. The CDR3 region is CASSQYTTDPQYF. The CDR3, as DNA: TGTGCCAGCAGCCAGTACACGACAGATCCGCAGTATTTT.

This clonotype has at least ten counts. CDR3 nucleotides: TGCAGCGCCTGGACAGGGGGAACCGGGGAGCTGTTTTTT. Its translation: CSAWTGGTGELFF. The chain has TRBV29-1 and TRBJ2-2; 10 bases are shared with TRBD1. CDR3 length: 13 residues. From germline, CDR1 is SQVTM and CDR2 ANQGSEA. V shed 7 bases, J shed 5 bases, and the junction held 4 bases outside the gene matches.

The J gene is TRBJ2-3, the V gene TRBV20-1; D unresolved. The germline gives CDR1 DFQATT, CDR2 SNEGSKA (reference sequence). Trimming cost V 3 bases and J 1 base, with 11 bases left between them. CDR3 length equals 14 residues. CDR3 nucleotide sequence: TGCAGTGCTAGTGGGCTAGTGGGCACAGATACGCAGTATTTT. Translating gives CSASGLVGTDTQYF.

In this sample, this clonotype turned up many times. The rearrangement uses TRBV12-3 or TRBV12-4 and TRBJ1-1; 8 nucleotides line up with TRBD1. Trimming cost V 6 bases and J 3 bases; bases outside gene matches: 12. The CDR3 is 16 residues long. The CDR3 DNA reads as TGTGCCAGCAGAAACCTTGACAGGGGTGGACACACTGAAGCTTTCTTT. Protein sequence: CASRNLDRGGHTEAFF.

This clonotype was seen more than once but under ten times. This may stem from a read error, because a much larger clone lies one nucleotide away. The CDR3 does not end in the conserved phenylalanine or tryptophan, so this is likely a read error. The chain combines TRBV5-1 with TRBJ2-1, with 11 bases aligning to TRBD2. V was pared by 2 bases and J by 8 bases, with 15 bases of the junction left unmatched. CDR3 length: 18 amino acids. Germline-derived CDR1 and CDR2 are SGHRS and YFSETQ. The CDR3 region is CASSLIPAGTSGGDEQFS. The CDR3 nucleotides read TGCGCCAGCAGCTTAATCCCGGCCGGGACTAGCGGCGGCGATGAGCAGTTCTCC.

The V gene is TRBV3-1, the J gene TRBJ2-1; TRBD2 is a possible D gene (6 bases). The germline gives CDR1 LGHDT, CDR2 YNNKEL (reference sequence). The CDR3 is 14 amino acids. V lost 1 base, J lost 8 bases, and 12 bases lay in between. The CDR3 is CASSQAGRRDEQFF. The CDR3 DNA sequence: TGTGCCAGCAGCCAAGCCGGGAGACGGGATGAGCAGTTCTTC.

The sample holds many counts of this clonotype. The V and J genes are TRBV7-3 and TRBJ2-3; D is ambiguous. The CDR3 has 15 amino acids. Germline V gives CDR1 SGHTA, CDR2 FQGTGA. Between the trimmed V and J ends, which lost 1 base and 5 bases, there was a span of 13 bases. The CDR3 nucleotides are TGTGCCAGCAGCTTAAGTCAGGCAGTTGGAGATACGCAGTATTTT. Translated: CASSLSQAVGDTQYF.

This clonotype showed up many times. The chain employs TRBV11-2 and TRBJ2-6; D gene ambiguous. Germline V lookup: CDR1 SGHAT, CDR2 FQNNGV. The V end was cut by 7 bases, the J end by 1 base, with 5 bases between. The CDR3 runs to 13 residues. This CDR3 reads CASTQSGANVLTF. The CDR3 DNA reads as TGTGCCAGCACCCAGTCTGGGGCCAACGTCCTGACTTTC.

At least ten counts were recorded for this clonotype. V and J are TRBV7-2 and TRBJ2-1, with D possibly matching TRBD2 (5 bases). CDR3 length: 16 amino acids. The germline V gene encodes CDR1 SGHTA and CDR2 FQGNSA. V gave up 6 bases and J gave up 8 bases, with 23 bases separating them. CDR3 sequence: CASRKTWLANLDEQFF. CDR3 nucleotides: TGTGCCAGCAGGAAGACCTGGCTAGCCAACCTCGATGAGCAGTTCTTC.

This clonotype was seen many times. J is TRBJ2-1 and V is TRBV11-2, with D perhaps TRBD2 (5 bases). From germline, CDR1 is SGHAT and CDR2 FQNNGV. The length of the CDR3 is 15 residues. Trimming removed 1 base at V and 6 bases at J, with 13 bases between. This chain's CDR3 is CASSLVASRGNEQFF. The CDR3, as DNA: TGTGCCAGCAGCTTAGTAGCTAGCCGAGGCAATGAGCAGTTCTTC.

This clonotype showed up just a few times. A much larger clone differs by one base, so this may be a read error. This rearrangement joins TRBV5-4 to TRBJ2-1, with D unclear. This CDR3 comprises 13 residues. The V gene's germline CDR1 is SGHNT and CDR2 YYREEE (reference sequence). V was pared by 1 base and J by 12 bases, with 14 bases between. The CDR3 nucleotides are TGTGCCAGCAGCTTGTTGCAAAACCATGGGCAGTTCTTC. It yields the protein CASSLLQNHGQFF.